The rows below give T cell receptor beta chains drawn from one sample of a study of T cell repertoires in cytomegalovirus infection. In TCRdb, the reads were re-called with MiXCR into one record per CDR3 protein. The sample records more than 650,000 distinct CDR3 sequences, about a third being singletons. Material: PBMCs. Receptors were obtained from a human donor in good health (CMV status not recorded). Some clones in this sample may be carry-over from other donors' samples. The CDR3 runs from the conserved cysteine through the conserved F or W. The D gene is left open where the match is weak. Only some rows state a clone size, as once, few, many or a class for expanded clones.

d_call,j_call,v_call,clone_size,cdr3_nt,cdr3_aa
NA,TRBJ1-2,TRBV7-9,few,TGTGCCAGCAGCGCCAGTACAGGGTTCAACTATGGCTACACCTTC,CASSASTGFNYGYTF
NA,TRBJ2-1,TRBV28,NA,TGTGCCAGCAGCGGGTTGAGCTCCTACAATGAGCAGTTCTTC,CASSGLSSYNEQFF
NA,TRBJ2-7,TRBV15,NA,TGTGCCACCAGCAGAGGAAAGGTACAGCGGGCATACGAGCAGTACTTC,CATSRGKVQRAYEQYF
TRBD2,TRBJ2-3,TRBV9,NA,TGTGCCAGCAGCGCCCTACTAGCGGGAAGCACAGATACGCAGTATTTT,CASSALLAGSTDTQYF
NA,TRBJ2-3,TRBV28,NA,TGTGCCAGCAGTACCGGACAGCAGGAGCAGTATTTT,CASSTGQQEQYF
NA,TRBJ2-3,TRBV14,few,TGTGCCAGCAGCCAAGGGTGGGGGATCACAGATACGCAGTATTTT,CASSQGWGITDTQYF
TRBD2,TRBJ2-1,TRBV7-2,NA,TGTGCCAGCAGCTTAGCAGGCGGGAGGGACAATGAGCAGTTCTTC,CASSLAGGRDNEQFF
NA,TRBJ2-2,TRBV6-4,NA,TGTGCCAGCAGTGACGGGTTTTCTAACACCGGGGAGCTGTTTTTT,CASSDGFSNTGELFF
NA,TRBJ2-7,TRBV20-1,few,TGCAGCAGTAAGAAGGTGACCTACGAGCAGTACTTC,CSSKKVTYEQYF
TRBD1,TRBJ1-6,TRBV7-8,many,TGTGCCAGCAGCTGGGACAGGAAAGCCTCACCCCTCCACTTT,CASSWDRKASPLHF
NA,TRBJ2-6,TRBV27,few,TGTGCCAGCAGTTTACAGGGACAAGCTGGGGCCAACGTCCTGACTTTC,CASSLQGQAGANVLTF
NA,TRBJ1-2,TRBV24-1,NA,TGTGCCACCAGTGAACCGGGACAAACCTATGGCTACACCTTC,CATSEPGQTYGYTF
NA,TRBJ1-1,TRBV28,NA,TGTGCCAGCAGTTTACCCGGGGCCGTCACTGAAGCTTTCTTT,CASSLPGAVTEAFF
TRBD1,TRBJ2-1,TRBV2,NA,TGTGCCAGCAGTGAAAGGCGGACAGGGCGGCTCTTC,CASSERRTGRLF
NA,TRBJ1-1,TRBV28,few,TGTGCCAGCAGTTTATATGTTGGGGACCGGGCTGAAGCTTTCTTT,CASSLYVGDRAEAFF
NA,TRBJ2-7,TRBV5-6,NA,TGTGCCAGCAGCTCTCTATATAGCGGACTCTCCTACGAGCAGTACTTC,CASSSLYSGLSYEQYF
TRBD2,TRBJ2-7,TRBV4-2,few,TGTGCCAGCAGCCAAGAGCCGACTAGCAAAGCCTACGAGCAGTACTTC,CASSQEPTSKAYEQYF
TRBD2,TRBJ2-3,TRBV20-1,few,TGCAGTGCTAGTTCGGCTAGCGGGGGGGCCGTTGGATCCACAGATACGCAGTATTTT,CSASSASGGAVGSTDTQYF
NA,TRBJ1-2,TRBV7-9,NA,TGTGCCAGCAGCCTCGGGACTTCTCTTACCCAAACCTATGGCTACACCTTC,CASSLGTSLTQTYGYTF
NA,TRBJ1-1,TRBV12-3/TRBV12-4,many,TGTGCCAGCAGTCACCCGGAAGGCCTGAACACTGAAGCTTTCTTT,CASSHPEGLNTEAFF
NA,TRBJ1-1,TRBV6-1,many,TGTGCCAGCAGAGCTCCCCAGCAGAACACTGAAGCTTTCTTT,CASRAPQQNTEAFF
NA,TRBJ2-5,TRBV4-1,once,TGCGCCAGCGGCCAAGCAACCGGGAATCAACCCCGCCAAGAGACCCAGTACTTC,CASGQATGNQPRQETQYF
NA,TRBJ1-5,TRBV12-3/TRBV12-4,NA,TGTGCCAGCAGTCCCGAGGTAGGGGGGGGCCAGCCCCAGCATTTT,CASSPEVGGGQPQHF
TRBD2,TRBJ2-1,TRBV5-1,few,TGCGCCAGCCGTGGCTTAGGGCTACTAGCGGGAGTGGATGAGCAGTTCTTC,CASRGLGLLAGVDEQFF
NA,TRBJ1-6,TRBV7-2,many,TGTGCCAGCAGCTTTGGACAAAATAATTCACCCCTCCACTTT,CASSFGQNNSPLHF
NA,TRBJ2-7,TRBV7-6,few,TGTGCCAGCAGCTCAACCTCCGGGTTTGGCCACGAGCAGTACTTC,CASSSTSGFGHEQYF
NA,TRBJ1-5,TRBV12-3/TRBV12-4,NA,TGTGCCAGCAGCCTCTTGGGGGTAAGGAATCAGCCCCAGCATTTT,CASSLLGVRNQPQHF
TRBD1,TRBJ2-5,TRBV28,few,TGTGCCAGCAGTTTGGACAGGGACCAGACCCAGTACTTC,CASSLDRDQTQYF
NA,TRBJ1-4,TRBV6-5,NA,TGTGCCAGCAGACCTGCCGGGACACCGAATGAAAAACTGTTTTTT,CASRPAGTPNEKLFF
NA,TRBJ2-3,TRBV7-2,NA,TGTGCCAGCAGCTCTTGGGAAGGTGGAAAGGATACGCAGTATTTT,CASSSWEGGKDTQYF
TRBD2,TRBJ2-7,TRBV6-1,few,TGTGCCAGCTCAAAGCGGGAGGGCTCATACGAGCAGTACTTC,CASSKREGSYEQYF
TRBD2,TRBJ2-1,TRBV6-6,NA,TGTGCCAGCAGTTACTCGAGAGGGAGGGCCAACAATGAGCAGTTCTTC,CASSYSRGRANNEQFF
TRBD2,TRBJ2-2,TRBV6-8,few,TGTGCCAGCAGTCCACCTAGCGGGGTCCCCCGGGAGCTGTTTTTT,CASSPPSGVPRELFF
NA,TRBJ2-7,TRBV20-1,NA,TGCAGTGCCCCCGGGCCCCCCGAGCAGTACTTC,CSAPGPPEQYF
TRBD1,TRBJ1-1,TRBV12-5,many,TGTGCTAGTGCCACACAGGGGCCCACTGAAGCTTTCTTT,CASATQGPTEAFF
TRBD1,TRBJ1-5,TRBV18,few,TGTGCCAGCTCACCACTCGGACAGGGGTCTGGATATAGCAATCAGCCCCAGCATTTT,CASSPLGQGSGYSNQPQHF
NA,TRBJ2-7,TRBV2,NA,TGTGCCAGCAGCGGGGAGGTGGGCGAGCAGTACTTC,CASSGEVGEQYF
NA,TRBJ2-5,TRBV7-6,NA,TGTGCCAGCAGCCACCGCCGGTATCCCACCAAAGAGACCCAGTACTTC,CASSHRRYPTKETQYF
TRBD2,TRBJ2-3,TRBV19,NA,TGTGCCAGTAGTAAGACTAGCGGCGCTAGCACAGATACGCAGTATTTT,CASSKTSGASTDTQYF
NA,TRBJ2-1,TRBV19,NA,TGTGCCAGTAGTATTAGTGTGGGCAATGAGCAGTTCTTC,CASSISVGNEQFF
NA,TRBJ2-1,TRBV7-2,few,TGTGCCAGCAGCTGGGAAACAAATGAGCAGTTCTTC,CASSWETNEQFF
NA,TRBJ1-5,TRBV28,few,TGTGCCAGCGCGTTCAGGGGATCGACACGCACTCAGCCCCAGCATTTT,CASAFRGSTRTQPQHF
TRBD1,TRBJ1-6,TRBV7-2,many,TGTGCCAGCAGCCCCTGGGGACAGATGAATTCACCCCTCCACTTT,CASSPWGQMNSPLHF
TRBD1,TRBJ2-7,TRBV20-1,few,TGCAGTGCTAGCGTCCCGGGACAGGGCCGGGGCGAGCAGTACTTC,CSASVPGQGRGEQYF
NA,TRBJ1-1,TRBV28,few,TGTGCCAGCAGCCCTTCCTTTATGAACACTGAAGCTTTCTTT,CASSPSFMNTEAFF
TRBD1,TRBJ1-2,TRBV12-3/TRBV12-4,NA,TGTGCCAGCAGTTCCTTAGGGACAGGGGCGGGCGATGGCTACACCTTC,CASSSLGTGAGDGYTF
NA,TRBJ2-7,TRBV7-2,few,TGTGCCAGCAGCTTAGCATCAGGGCGAAACGAGCAGTACTTC,CASSLASGRNEQYF
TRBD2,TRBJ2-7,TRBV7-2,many,TGTGCCAGCAGCTCCCAGAGCGGGAGGGCCGGCGAGCAGTACTTC,CASSSQSGRAGEQYF
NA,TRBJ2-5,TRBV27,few,TGTGCCAGCAGTCAAAGGAAGGGGACCCAGTACTTC,CASSQRKGTQYF
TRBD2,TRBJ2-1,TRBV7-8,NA,TGTGCCAGCAGCAGCGGGTACGGGAGGCACAATGAGCAGTTCTTC,CASSSGYGRHNEQFF
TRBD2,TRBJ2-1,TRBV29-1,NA,TGCAGCCCCTTAGCGGGAGGACCCACCTACAATGAGCAGTTCTTC,CSPLAGGPTYNEQFF
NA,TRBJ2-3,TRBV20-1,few,TGCAGTGCTAGGGGGCAGGGACCCAGCACAGATACGCAGTATTTT,CSARGQGPSTDTQYF
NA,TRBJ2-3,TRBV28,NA,TGTGCCAGCAGTTTATCACAACTCGGAGCAGATACGCAGTATTTT,CASSLSQLGADTQYF
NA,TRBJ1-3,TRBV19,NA,TGTGCCAGCCACACAACTGGAAACACCATATATTTT,CASHTTGNTIYF
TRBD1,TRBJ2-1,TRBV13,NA,TGTGCCAGCAGCCCTCTTGTGACAGGGCTCTCCTACAATGAGCAGTTCTTC,CASSPLVTGLSYNEQFF
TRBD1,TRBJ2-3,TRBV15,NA,TGTGCCACCAGCCCGACAGGGGGTGGGGATACGCAGTATTTT,CATSPTGGGDTQYF
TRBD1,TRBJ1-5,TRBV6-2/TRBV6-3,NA,TGTGCCAGCAGAATCTTACGTGGACAGGGCATTACAGGAGGGGGCAATCAGCCCCAGCATTTT,CASRILRGQGITGGGNQPQHF
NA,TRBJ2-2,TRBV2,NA,TGTGCCAGCTATTTTGACAGAAGTATATGGACCGGGGAGCTGTTTTTT,CASYFDRSIWTGELFF
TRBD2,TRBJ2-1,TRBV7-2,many,TGTGCCAGCACCCCCGGTGCGGGAGGATACAATGAGCAGTTCTTC,CASTPGAGGYNEQFF